The sequence of this TCR beta chain was determined in a study of T cell clonality in common variable immunodeficiency. This clone was seen many times. The antigen remains unidentified. The missing CDR3 end, 3 residues past where the read stops, is filled in from the germline J gene. Equal genomic DNA amounts from CVID and control samples were sequenced. Produced via immunoSEQ multiplex PCR; TCRdb's table is partial and in-frame only. The sample was found to contain 35,000 to 50,000 clones, and every one recurs. The CDR3 is made up of 15 amino acids. Germline V gives CDR1 SNHLY, CDR2 FYNNEI. Trimming cost V 6 bases and J 8 bases; bases outside gene matches: 7. Findings and limits, study-wide: Fewer deletions and N-nucleotide insertions were reportedly seen in common variable immunodeficiency TCR beta sequences. CVID patient heterogeneity limited repertoire-clinical complication correlations.

Sequencing used peripheral blood mononuclear cells. The chain uses TRBV2 and TRBJ1-4; 12 nucleotides match TRBD1. The source is a person aged 18 to 70 in good health. The CDR3 bases that were read are TGTGCCAGCAGGGGGACAGGGGGCGCGGGCGAAAAA. Translating it yields CASRGTGGAGEK. In full, the CDR3 is CASRGTGGAGEKLFF.